The T cell receptor (beta chain) described here comes from a study of identical twins. Study-level points and caveats: The models systematically underestimated how much out-of-frame TCR alpha was shared in monozygotic twins.

The donors were all healthy and Caucasian. A universal primer site came from template switching; cDNA carried unique molecular identifiers. TCRdb fed the 5' RACE reads into MiXCR, producing one record per CDR3 protein. The sample has 750,000 to 950,000 distinct CDR3 sequences, 9% to 15% seen once. Germline V gene sequence: CDR1 SGHRS, CDR2 YFSETQ. V was clipped by 2 bases and J by 8 bases; unmatched bases: 13. The CDR3 loop spans 16 amino acids. On this clonotype itself: The antigen is unknown.

Another study also made use of these data, one on yellow fever vaccine responses in identical twins. That work adds: Twins reportedly showed a vaccine T cell response that seemed partly convergent and partly personalized.

The origin of this receptor is a woman aged 18-29 years in good health. The sequencing input was PBMCs. The gene calls are TRBV5-1 and TRBJ1-2; TRBD1 matches at 9 bases. CDR3 DNA: TGCGCCAGCAGCTTCCGACAGGGGGGAGAAGCAGAGGGCTACACCTTC. Translating gives CASSFRQGGEAEGYTF.